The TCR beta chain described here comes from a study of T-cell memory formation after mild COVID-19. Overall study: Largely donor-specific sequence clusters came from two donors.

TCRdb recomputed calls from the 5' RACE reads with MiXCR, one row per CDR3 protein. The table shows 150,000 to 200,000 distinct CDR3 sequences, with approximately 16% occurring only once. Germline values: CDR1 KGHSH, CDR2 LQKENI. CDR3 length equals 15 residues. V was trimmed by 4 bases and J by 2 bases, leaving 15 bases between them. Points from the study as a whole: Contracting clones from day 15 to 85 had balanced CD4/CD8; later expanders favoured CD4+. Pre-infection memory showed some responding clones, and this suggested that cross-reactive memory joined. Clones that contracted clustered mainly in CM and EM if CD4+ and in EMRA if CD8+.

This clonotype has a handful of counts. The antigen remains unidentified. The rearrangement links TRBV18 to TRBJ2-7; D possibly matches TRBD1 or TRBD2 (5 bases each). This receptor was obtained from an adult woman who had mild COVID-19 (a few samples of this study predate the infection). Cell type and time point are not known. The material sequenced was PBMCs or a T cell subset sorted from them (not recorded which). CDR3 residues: CASSLEFGTAYEQYF. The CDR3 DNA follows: TGTGCCAGCTCACTTGAGTTCGGGACGGCCTACGAGCAGTACTTC.